The 32 T cell receptor beta chains below all came from one sample that was sequenced in a study of T cell responses to AZD1222 COVID-19 vaccine. Assay: immunoSEQ multiplex PCR; the TCRdb copy retains only in-frame clones and omits some. In the table there are about 72,000 clones, about 89% of which are singletons. Material: peripheral blood, obtained 28 days after the second AZD1222 dose. The receptors shown here come from an adult who received the AZD1222 COVID-19 vaccine.

The rearrangement links TRBV7-3 to TRBJ2-7, with 10 bases identical to TRBD2. Germline CDR1 is SGHTA and CDR2 is FQGTGA. The CDR3 consists of 13 residues. Losses at the gene ends were 4 bases for V and 6 bases for J; bases not matched to a gene: 3. CDR3 in amino acids: CASSSSSGSEQYF. The CDR3 nucleotides are TGTGCCAGCAGCTCCTCTAGCGGGAGCGAGCAGTACTTC.

In its sample, this clone was seen a few times. V and J are TRBV2 and TRBJ2-7, with 10 bases fitting TRBD1. The CDR3 contains 14 residues. V lost 4 bases to trimming and J lost 4 bases; unmatched junction nucleotides: 4. CDR1 and CDR2 from the germline V gene are SNHLY and FYNNEI. The CDR3 here is CASSVGTGDYEQYF. The CDR3 nucleotides are TGTGCCAGCAGTGTCGGGACAGGGGATTACGAGCAGTACTTC. Combining the CDR3 with reference TRBV2 and TRBJ2-7 gives the whole variable domain EPEVTQTPSHQVTQMGQEVILRCVPISNHLYFYWYRQILGQKVEFLVSFYNNEISEKSEIFDDQFSVERPDGSNFTLKIRSTKLEDSAMYFCASSVGTGDYEQYFGPGTRLTVT.

The rearrangement links TRBV7-2 to TRBJ2-1, with TRBD2 matching 9 bases. Per germline, CDR1 SGHTA and CDR2 FQGNSA. The V gene end was trimmed by 0 bases and the J gene end by 15 bases; junction bases not matched to a gene: 9. The CDR3 loop spans 14 amino acids. The CDR3 region is CASSLARGLAFSFF. CDR3 DNA sequence: TGTGCCAGCAGCTTAGCGCGAGGACTAGCGTTTTCGTTCTTC.

The V and J genes are TRBV19 and TRBJ1-5, with D uncertain. Germline lookup yields CDR1 LNHDA and CDR2 SQIVND (reference sequence). The length of the CDR3 is 12 residues. Trimming took off 8 bases at V and 0 bases at J, with 5 bases between the two ends. The CDR3 here is CASGYSNQPQHF. The CDR3 DNA reads as TGTGCCAGTGGTTATAGCAATCAGCCCCAGCATTTT.

The chain links TRBV6-1 to TRBJ2-7; 7 positions agree with TRBD1. This CDR3 is built from 14 residues. With V trimmed by 2 bases and J by 0 bases, 1 base remained unmatched. Germline assignment: CDR1 MNHNS and CDR2 SASEGT. The CDR3 protein is CASSEWDSSYEQYF. Written as DNA, the CDR3 is TGTGCCAGCAGTGAATGGGACAGCTCCTACGAGCAGTACTTC.

This chain joins TRBV7-9 and TRBJ2-3; TRBD2 matches 13 bases. Germline V lookup: CDR1 SEHNR, CDR2 FQNEAQ (reference sequence). This CDR3 has 18 amino acids. Trimming removed 5 bases from V and 2 bases from J; junction bases left unmatched: 10. CDR3 protein: CASSGRLAGGHNTDTQYF. Written as DNA, the CDR3 is TGTGCCAGCAGCGGCCGACTAGCGGGAGGCCATAACACAGATACGCAGTATTTT.

V is TRBV9 and J is TRBJ1-1; D is perhaps TRBD1 (6 bases). The germline V and J ends were trimmed by 4 bases and 3 bases, with 10 bases remaining between them. The length of the CDR3 is 13 residues. The germline V gene encodes CDR1 SGDLS and CDR2 YYNGEE. CDR3 sequence: CASSFGGHTEAFF. The DNA of the CDR3 is TGTGCCAGCAGCTTTGGGGGCCACACTGAAGCTTTCTTT. Complete variable domain (other parts from reference TRBV9 and TRBJ1-1): DSGVTQTPKHLITATGQRVTLRCSPRSGDLSVYWYQQSLDQGLQFLIQYYNGEERAKGNILERFSAQQFPDLHSELNLSSLELGDSALYFCASSFGGHTEAFFGQGTRLTVV.

The count of this clone is one. The chain uses TRBV9 and TRBJ1-1; no firm D call. Germline V gene lookup returns CDR1 SGDLS and CDR2 YYNGEE. The CDR3 consists of 15 residues. V shed 4 bases and J shed 4 bases, with 17 bases lying between them. The CDR3 DNA follows: TGTGCCAGCAGCCCCCGCTGGGGATCGTCCACTGAAGCTTTCTTT. This translates into CASSPRWGSSTEAFF.

The V and J genes are TRBV10-2 and TRBJ2-1; 14 nucleotides match TRBD2. The CDR3 consists of 13 residues. CDR1 and CDR2 from the germline V gene are WSHSY and SAAADI. V shed 8 bases, J shed 8 bases, and the junction held 2 bases outside the gene matches. The CDR3 loop reads CASGTSGSYEQFF. The CDR3 region has the DNA TGCGCCAGCGGGACTAGCGGGAGTTATGAGCAGTTCTTC.

This sequence joins TRBV4-2 and TRBJ2-7, with D tentatively TRBD2 (6 bases). V lost 1 base, J lost 3 bases, and 16 bases lay in between. The CDR3 runs to 16 residues. In germline, CDR1 is LGHNA, CDR2 YNFKEQ. CDR3 in DNA: TGTGCCAGCAGCCAAGTGAGTGCGGGGCCTTTCTACGAGCAGTACTTC. This sequence encodes CASSQVSAGPFYEQYF.

The gene calls are TRBV4-2 and TRBJ2-2, with TRBD2 matching over 14 bases. Looked up from germline, CDR1 is LGHNA and CDR2 is YNFKEQ. The CDR3 has 18 residues. J was trimmed by 4 bases and V by 4 bases; bases with no gene match: 8. The CDR3 reads CASSPGLAGVVGTGELFF. CDR3 nucleotide sequence: TGTGCCAGCAGCCCGGGACTAGCGGGAGTAGTGGGCACCGGGGAGCTGTTTTTT.

The rearrangement joins TRBV9 to TRBJ2-7, with 9 bases matching TRBD2. CDR3 size: 14 residues. Germline values: CDR1 SGDLS, CDR2 YYNGEE. Trimming at V came to 0 bases and at J to 4 bases, leaving 2 bases not matched to a gene. CDR3: CASSVGAGGYEQYF. Here the CDR3 DNA reads TGTGCCAGCAGCGTAGGAGCGGGAGGTTACGAGCAGTACTTC.

In its sample, this clone was seen a few times. J is TRBJ2-5 and V is TRBV15; 7 bases fit TRBD1. Germline V gene lookup returns CDR1 LNHNV and CDR2 YYDKDF (reference sequence). V gave up 2 bases and J gave up 4 bases; unmatched junction bases: 7. This CDR3 region has 15 residues. CDR3 residues: CATSRHGQDGETQYF. In nucleotides, the CDR3 is TGTGCCACCAGCAGACACGGACAGGACGGAGAGACCCAGTACTTC.

The CDR3 DNA reads TGTGCCAGTAGTAAGGTGATTAGCGGACCAGAGACCCAGTACTTC. It codes for CASSKVISGPETQYF. The chain is built from TRBV19 and TRBJ2-5; maybe TRBD2 (6 bases). The CDR3 consists of 15 residues. Germline values: CDR1 LNHDA, CDR2 SQIVND (reference sequence). The V gene lost 4 bases and the J gene lost 4 bases, with 16 bases spanning the gap.

The gene calls are TRBV28 and TRBJ2-3; D unresolved. V was pared by 6 bases and J by 0 bases, with 13 bases between. From germline, CDR1 is MDHEN and CDR2 SYDVKM. The CDR3 is 15 amino acids. In DNA, the CDR3 is TGTGCCAGCAGCCCCATTAAGACTAGCACAGATACGCAGTATTTT. Translated: CASSPIKTSTDTQYF.

This chain connects TRBV5-1 to TRBJ1-6; 10 bases line up with TRBD1. With 4 bases clipped from V and 7 bases from J, the junction kept 8 bases outside the gene matches. This CDR3 spans 16 amino acids. CDR1 is SGHRS and CDR2 is YFSETQ in the germline V gene. The CDR3 region is CASSNTGTGANSPLHF. The CDR3 bases are TGCGCCAGCAGCAACACCGGGACAGGGGCAAATTCACCCCTCCACTTT.

As concerns this clone: A junction boundary mismatches the germline segment, possibly from a read error. The J gene is TRBJ1-2, the V gene TRBV28; D may be TRBD1 (5 bases). This CDR3 contains 11 residues. The V gene's germline CDR1 is MDHEN and CDR2 SYDVKM. DNA of the CDR3: TGTGCCAGCAGTTTAGAGGGACCAGGAGTCTTC. Residues: CASSLEGPGVF.

CDR3 sequence (DNA): TGTGCTAGTGGTTTCGGACAGGACCCCTCTGGGGCCAACGTCCTGACTTTC. Protein: CASGFGQDPSGANVLTF. V usage is TRBV12-5 and J usage is TRBJ2-6, with 7 bases lining up with TRBD1. Per germline, CDR1 LGHNT and CDR2 FRNRAP. V shed 3 bases, J shed 0 bases, and the junction held 5 bases outside the gene matches. This CDR3 contains 17 residues.

This chain joins TRBV6-6 and TRBJ1-4, with no clear D. The length of the CDR3 is 12 residues. Germline CDR1 and CDR2: MNHNY and SVGAGI (reference sequence). Trimming removed 0 bases from V and 8 bases from J, with 4 bases in between. The CDR3 region has the DNA TGTGCCAGCAGTTACTCCAACGAAAAACTGTTTTTT. It specifies CASSYSNEKLFF.

This clone was seen just once. This chain links TRBV14 with TRBJ2-3; no reliable D call. This CDR3 comprises 15 residues. Germline V CDR1 and CDR2: SGHDN, FVKESK. Trimming removed 6 bases at V and 0 bases at J, with 13 bases between. DNA of the CDR3: TGTGCCAGCAGACCATCAAGGTCTAGCACAGATACGCAGTATTTT. Protein: CASRPSRSSTDTQYF. Supplemented by reference TRBV14 and TRBJ2-3, the full variable domain reads EAGVTQFPSHSVIEKGQTVTLRCDPISGHDNLYWYRRVMGKEIKFLLHFVKESKQDESGMPNNRFLAERTGGTYSTLKVQPAELEDSGVYFCASRPSRSSTDTQYFGPGTRLTVL.

The rearrangement uses TRBV6-5 and TRBJ2-1; D unclear. Trimming left V 7 bases short and J 1 base short, with 11 bases between. Germline loops: CDR1 MNHEY, CDR2 SVGAGI. The CDR3 consists of 14 residues. CDR3 region: CASIRQNSYNEQFF. The DNA for the CDR3 is TGTGCCAGCATAAGGCAGAATTCCTACAATGAGCAGTTCTTC.

V gene TRBV5-1 combines with J gene TRBJ2-1, with 7 bases matching TRBD2. Germline CDR1 SGHRS, CDR2 YFSETQ. Unmatched junction bases numbered 2, after V lost 5 bases and J lost 6 bases. This CDR3 has 12 amino acids. The CDR3 is CASRRGSNEQFF. CDR3 nucleotides: TGCGCCAGCAGACGCGGGAGCAATGAGCAGTTCTTC.

This clone appeared a few times. The chain carries TRBV5-5 and TRBJ2-1, with D possibly called TRBD1 or TRBD2 (6 bases each). Between the trimmed V and J ends, which lost 4 bases and 7 bases, there was a span of 30 bases. The CDR3 length is 19 residues. Germline V lookup: CDR1 SGHKS, CDR2 YYEKEE (reference sequence). The CDR3 loop is CASSLGPRGRQEGGNEQFF. CDR3 DNA: TGTGCCAGCAGCCTCGGACCAAGGGGCCGGCAAGAGGGGGGAAATGAGCAGTTCTTC.

The chain couples TRBV3-1 (or the pseudogene TRBV3-2) to TRBJ2-1; the match to TRBD2 covers 10 bases. V trimming: 3 bases; J trimming: 4 bases; junction bases outside the gene matches: 6. The CDR3 is 16 amino acids. Germline-derived CDR1 and CDR2 are LGHDT and YNNKEL (reference sequence). The CDR3 bases are TGTGCCAGCAGCCAGGGCTGGACTAGCGGTTACAATGAGCAGTTCTTC. This gives the protein CASSQGWTSGYNEQFF.

The rearrangement links TRBV19 to TRBJ2-7; 7 bases map to TRBD1. Germline CDR1 LNHDA, CDR2 SQIVND (reference sequence). V shed 6 bases and J 0 bases; nucleotides not matched to a gene: 11. The CDR3 contains 16 residues. The CDR3, as DNA: TGTGCCAGTAGCCGTGACTCCAGACAGGGCTCCTACGAGCAGTACTTC. It is translated as CASSRDSRQGSYEQYF.

The rearrangement links TRBV11-3 to TRBJ1-1; the match to TRBD1 covers 7 bases. The germline V gene encodes CDR1 SGHNT and CDR2 YENEEA. The CDR3 extends over 16 amino acids. V lost 4 bases to trimming and J lost 6 bases; unmatched junction nucleotides: 14. DNA for the CDR3: TGTGCCAGCAGCTCTCGACAGGGTCGGGGGGTCTCTGAAGCTTTCTTT. Amino acids: CASSSRQGRGVSEAFF.

The V gene is TRBV5-1, the J gene TRBJ1-4; tentative D call: TRBD1 (5 bases). The CDR3 spans 15 residues. The V end was cut by 0 bases, the J end by 8 bases, with 14 bases between. CDR1 and CDR2 from the germline V gene are SGHRS and YFSETQ. The CDR3 nucleotides are TGCGCCAGCAGCTTGGGACTCCTCTGGGACGAAAAACTGTTTTTT. This codes for CASSLGLLWDEKLFF.

This clone is a singleton in its sample. This sample includes further DNA sequences coding for the same CDR3. The rearrangement links TRBV30 to TRBJ2-1, with D uncertain. Trimming shortened V by 4 bases and J by 3 bases, and 4 bases separated the two germline ends. This CDR3 spans 11 amino acids. CDR1 and CDR2 (germline): GTSNPN, SVGIG (reference sequence). CDR3: CAWNSYNEQFF. For the CDR3, the DNA is TGTGCCTGGAACAGCTACAATGAGCAGTTCTTC.

The chain recombines TRBV19 with TRBJ1-1; D call uncertain. Trimming removed 0 bases at V and 6 bases at J, with 11 bases between. The CDR3 extends over 14 amino acids. Germline CDR1 LNHDA, CDR2 SQIVND (reference sequence). CDR3 amino acids: CASSIEAQLSEAFF. The CDR3 nucleotides are TGTGCCAGTAGTATAGAAGCACAACTATCTGAAGCTTTCTTT.

The chain combines TRBV2 with TRBJ2-1; a weak D match, TRBD1 (5 bases). The germline V and J ends were trimmed by 5 bases and 8 bases, with 10 bases remaining between them. This CDR3 comprises 12 residues. The germline V gene encodes CDR1 SNHLY and CDR2 FYNNEI. CDR3 coding DNA: TGTGCCAGCAGTTGGGGCTGGGATGAGCAGTTCTTC. It codes for CASSWGWDEQFF.

The count of this clone is one. This chain uses TRBV7-6 with TRBJ2-7; D is perhaps TRBD1 or TRBD2 (7 bases each). Looked up from germline, CDR1 is SGHVS and CDR2 is FNYEAQ. Trimming shortened V by 5 bases and J by 2 bases, and 16 bases separated the two germline ends. The CDR3 has 15 amino acids. CDR3 bases: TGTGCCAGCAGCCCTCTAGCGGACAGGACCTACGAGCAGTACTTC. Translated, it gives CASSPLADRTYEQYF. The complete variable domain, with remaining parts taken from reference TRBV7-6 and TRBJ2-7, reads GAGVSQSPRYKVTKRGQDVALRCDPISGHVSLYWYRQALGQGPEFLTYFNYEAQQDKSGLPNDRFSAERPEGSISTLTIQRTEQRDSAMYRCASSPLADRTYEQYFGPGTRLTVT.

The rearrangement joins TRBV29-1 to TRBJ2-1; TRBD2 matches 7 bases. Trimming at V came to 7 bases and at J to 6 bases, leaving 9 bases not matched to a gene. CDR1 is SQVTM, CDR2 ANQGSEA, per germline. There are 13 residues in the CDR3. CDR3 protein: CSARRGGSNEQFF. The DNA of the CDR3 is TGCAGCGCCCGGCGGGGCGGGAGCAATGAGCAGTTCTTC.